The present T cell receptor (beta chain) was sequenced within a study of blood T cells in healthy people across ages. Sample-barcoded 5' priming and a J-beta primer mix drove a second PCR of about 6 to 12 cycles. TCRdb called the 5' RACE reads again in MiXCR, with one record for every CDR3 protein. The sample has fewer than 1,000,000 distinct CDR3 sequences, around 45% seen once. This clonotype occurred a few times. What it recognizes is unknown. Germline V gene sequence: CDR1 SGHRS, CDR2 YFSETQ. V was clipped by 3 bases and J by 5 bases; unmatched bases: 15. This CDR3 is built from 17 residues. Per sample, a minimum of 6 million PBMCs were isolated. Study-wide results and caveats: Roughly linear declines in TCR beta diversity per million T cells occurred with age.

This TCR derives from a man aged 55 to 69 in good health. The V call is TRBV5-1, the J call TRBJ2-3; 7 nucleotides match TRBD1. Specimen: blood. Here the CDR3 DNA reads TGCGCCAGCAGCTACTACTCCTCCGACAGGGTAGGAGATACGCAGTATTTT. This codes for CASSYYSSDRVGDTQYF.